One and the same sample provided the 25 T cell receptor beta chains below, sequenced in a study of shared clonotypes between healthy human individuals. The method was immunoSEQ multiplex PCR; TCRdb's version includes in-frame clones alone and lacks a portion of them. The repertoire holds 950,000 to 1,300,000 clones, with around four fifths as singletons. Sequenced material: memory CD4+ T cells sorted from blood. As for subset: CD45RA-negative fraction. Receptors originate from a man in his late teens or twenties in good health.

This clone has ten or more counts. This chain links TRBV5-1 with TRBJ2-3, with D tentatively TRBD2 (7 bases). The germline V gene encodes CDR1 SGHRS and CDR2 YFSETQ. V was cut by 5 bases and J by 0 bases, with 10 bases left in between. This CDR3 has 14 amino acids. CDR3 region: CASRGGDSTDTQYF. The CDR3 DNA follows: TGCGCCAGCAGAGGGGGGGATAGCACAGATACGCAGTATTTT.

The rearrangement links TRBV11-1 to TRBJ2-3; TRBD2 might be the D (6 bases). V dropped 8 bases and J dropped 3 bases, with 12 bases sitting between them. The CDR3 covers 13 residues. Germline V gene lookup returns CDR1 SGHAT and CDR2 FQDESV (reference sequence). The CDR3 reads CASVNGGTDTQYF. Here the CDR3 DNA reads TGTGCCAGCGTCAACGGGGGTACAGATACGCAGTATTTT.

The rearrangement uses TRBV14 and TRBJ2-7; TRBD1 matches 7 bases. Germline V gene sequence: CDR1 SGHDN, CDR2 FVKESK. J lost 0 bases, V lost 4 bases, and 12 bases had no gene match. The CDR3 length is 17 residues. CDR3 amino acids: CASSLAGVRDSSYEQYF. The CDR3 region has the DNA TGTGCCAGCAGCCTAGCCGGTGTCAGGGACAGCTCCTACGAGCAGTACTTC.

The chain links TRBV15 to TRBJ1-1, with a weak D call TRBD1 (6 bases). Germline lookup yields CDR1 LNHNV and CDR2 YYDKDF (reference sequence). Trimming stripped 0 bases from V and 8 bases from J, with 13 bases between. There are 14 residues in the CDR3. The CDR3 is CATSRDQGKGEAFF. CDR3 DNA: TGTGCCACCAGCAGAGACCAGGGGAAAGGGGAAGCTTTCTTT.

The chain is built from TRBV30 and TRBJ2-5; D remains unclear. The assigned J gene may be wrong: the sequence end matches TRBJ2-7 better. The CDR3 is 13 residues long. In germline, CDR1 is GTSNPN, CDR2 SVGIG (reference sequence). This CDR3 reads CAWSLLPPYEQYF. CDR3 bases: TGTGCCTGGAGTCTCCTTCCCCCCTACGAGCAGTACTTC.

This clone was found once. V and J are TRBV7-9 and TRBJ2-1; 8 bases map to TRBD2. The CDR3 is 16 amino acids. V shed 2 bases and J 6 bases; nucleotides not matched to a gene: 9. Per germline, CDR1 SEHNR and CDR2 FQNEAQ (reference sequence). As DNA, the CDR3 is TGTGCCAGCAGCTTACAAAGCGGGGGAACGACCAATGAGCAGTTCTTC. Protein product: CASSLQSGGTTNEQFF. Together with reference TRBV7-9 and TRBJ2-1, the CDR3 gives the full variable domain: DTGVSQNPRHKITKRGQNVTFRCDPISEHNRLYWYRQTLGQGPEFLTYFQNEAQLEKSRLLSDRFSAERPKGSFSTLEIQRTEQGDSAMYLCASSLQSGGTTNEQFFGPGTRLTVL.

The CDR3 bases are TGCGCCAGCAGCCAAGGGTGGGATAAGGCAGATACGCAGTATTTT. Translated, it gives CASSQGWDKADTQYF. The chain uses TRBV4-1 and TRBJ2-3; D call uncertain. This CDR3 has 15 amino acids. Germline V gene data show CDR1 as MGHRA and CDR2 as YSYEKL. V was shortened by 1 base and J by 4 bases, with 12 bases between the two germline ends.

V is TRBV10-3 and J is TRBJ2-5; TRBD1 matches at 12 bases. V was pared by 6 bases and J by 7 bases, with 12 bases of the junction left unmatched. The germline V gene encodes CDR1 ENHRY and CDR2 SYGVKD. The CDR3 has 16 amino acids. The CDR3 loop reads CAISRDRGPQDRTQYF. The CDR3 nucleotides are TGTGCCATCAGCCGGGACAGGGGGCCCCAAGATCGGACCCAGTACTTC.

This clone turned up a few times. The chain couples TRBV19 to TRBJ2-7, with D tentatively TRBD1 (6 bases). Trimming stripped 6 bases from V and 0 bases from J, with 15 bases between. The germline V gene encodes CDR1 LNHDA and CDR2 SQIVND (reference sequence). This CDR3 has 15 amino acids. The CDR3: CASSPQGKISYEQYF. The CDR3 DNA is TGTGCCAGTAGCCCACAGGGAAAGATCTCCTACGAGCAGTACTTC.

CDR3 sequence reads: CASSVPSGETQYF. The DNA for the CDR3 is TGTGCCAGCAGTGTCCCTAGCGGAGAGACCCAGTACTTC. V is TRBV6-1 and J is TRBJ2-5; 7 positions match TRBD2. With V trimmed by 4 bases and J by 4 bases, 3 bases remained unmatched. The CDR3 contains 13 residues. Germline values: CDR1 MNHNS, CDR2 SASEGT.

V usage is TRBV6-1 and J usage is TRBJ1-5; 7 nucleotides line up with TRBD1. Germline V lookup: CDR1 MNHNS, CDR2 SASEGT. This CDR3 contains 14 residues. Unmatched junction bases numbered 13, after V lost 7 bases and J lost 10 bases. CDR3 in amino acids: CASTTGDSYFPQHF. CDR3 DNA sequence: TGTGCCAGCACCACGGGGGACAGCTATTTTCCCCAGCATTTT.

V is TRBV10-3 and J is TRBJ2-7, with 8 bases aligning to TRBD2. Germline values: CDR1 ENHRY, CDR2 SYGVKD. The V and J ends lost 2 bases and 2 bases, in that order; junction bases with no gene match: 2. The CDR3 runs to 14 residues. The CDR3 coding sequence is TGTGCCATCAGTGAGGCGGGGGGTACCTACGAGCAGTACTTC. It translates to CAISEAGGTYEQYF.

The chain joins TRBV7-9 to TRBJ2-7; TRBD2 agrees at 11 bases. The length of the CDR3 is 14 residues. V shed 3 bases, J shed 3 bases, and the junction held 1 base outside the gene matches. From germline, CDR1 is SEHNR and CDR2 FQNEAQ (reference sequence). The CDR3 bases are TGTGCCAGCAGCTTCCTAGCGGGGGGCTACGAGCAGTACTTC. Protein sequence: CASSFLAGGYEQYF.

The chain carries TRBV6-6 and TRBJ1-2, with D perhaps matching TRBD1 (5 bases). CDR3 length: 16 amino acids. CDR1 is MNHNY, CDR2 SVGAGI, per germline (reference sequence). V lost 7 bases and J lost 1, with 19 bases in between. The CDR3 sequence is CASTLPQGLHNYGYTF. DNA for the CDR3: TGTGCCAGCACTTTACCGCAGGGTTTACATAACTATGGCTACACCTTC.

This chain links TRBV11-1 with TRBJ2-5, with 8 bases fitting TRBD2. Germline V gene lookup returns CDR1 SGHAT and CDR2 FQDESV (reference sequence). The CDR3 runs 16 residues. J gave up 4 bases and V 2 bases, and 9 bases lay outside the gene matches. This CDR3 reads CASSLRNAGGRETQYF. The DNA for the CDR3 is TGTGCCAGCAGCTTAAGAAACGCGGGGGGTCGAGAGACCCAGTACTTC.

CDR3 sequence: CASSGGQRGRGSTANEKLFF. The DNA for the CDR3 is TGTGCCAGTAGTGGAGGACAAAGGGGGCGAGGATCAACGGCTAATGAAAAACTGTTTTTT. V and J are TRBV19 and TRBJ1-4, with 7 bases identical to TRBD1. Per germline, CDR1 LNHDA and CDR2 SQIVND (reference sequence). This CDR3 has 20 residues. J was trimmed by 3 bases and V by 5 bases; bases with no gene match: 21.

The CDR3 coding sequence is TGCGCCAGCAGCCGATTAGATGGGGCGCCGAGGTACGAGCAGTACTTC. Translated, it gives CASSRLDGAPRYEQYF. The V call is TRBV4-1, the J call TRBJ2-7, with D perhaps TRBD1 (5 bases). Germline V CDR1 and CDR2: MGHRA, YSYEKL. CDR3 length equals 16 residues. V lost 4 bases to trimming and J lost 4 bases, with 20 bases between them.

In DNA, the CDR3 is TGTGCCAGCAGCTTAGGCCGGGGGACGAACACTGAAGCTTTCTTT. Translating gives CASSLGRGTNTEAFF. The genes are TRBV11-2 and TRBJ1-1; D possibly corresponds to TRBD1 (5 bases). Trimming cost V 1 base and J 1 base, with 10 bases left between them. This CDR3 region has 15 residues. Per germline, CDR1 SGHAT and CDR2 FQNNGV.

This chain's CDR3 is CASRSTLRTSGRPGEQYF. Written as DNA, the CDR3 is TGTGCCAGCAGATCAACCCTGAGGACTAGCGGGAGGCCGGGCGAGCAGTACTTC. V usage is TRBV7-8 and J usage is TRBJ2-7, with 14 bases matching TRBD2. Germline loops: CDR1 SGHVS, CDR2 FQNEAQ. V gave up 6 bases and J gave up 6 bases; unmatched junction bases: 16. The CDR3 is 18 amino acids. Full variable domain (outside the CDR3, taken from reference TRBV7-8 and TRBJ2-7): GAGVSQSPRYKVAKRGQDVALRCDPISGHVSLFWYQQALGQGPEFLTYFQNEAQLDKSGLPSDRFFAERPEGSVSTLKIQRTQQEDSAVYLCASRSTLRTSGRPGEQYFGPGTRLTVT.

The chain couples TRBV28 to TRBJ2-7, with D uncertain. This CDR3 region has 15 residues. V shed 4 bases and J shed 0 bases, with 13 bases lying between them. Per germline, CDR1 MDHEN and CDR2 SYDVKM. The CDR3 DNA is TGTGCCAGCAGTTCTTACCCACTTAGCTCCTACGAGCAGTACTTC. It yields the protein CASSSYPLSSYEQYF.

The chain has TRBV29-1 and TRBJ1-1; D gene unclear. Germline V gene data show CDR1 as SQVTM and CDR2 as ANQGSEA. This CDR3 has 14 residues. V lost 3 bases and J 1 base, leaving 12 bases between the germline ends. The CDR3 region has the DNA TGCAGCGTTGACGGACCTGCGGGGAACACTGAAGCTTTCTTT. It translates to CSVDGPAGNTEAFF.

The chain is built from TRBV30 and TRBJ2-1, with D uncertain. In germline, CDR1 is GTSNPN, CDR2 SVGIG (reference sequence). The V and J ends lost 3 bases and 9 bases respectively, with 15 bases between them. The CDR3 loop spans 13 amino acids. DNA for the CDR3: TGTGCCTGGAGATCGGCGAAGAAGGGTGAGCAGTTCTTC. This codes for CAWRSAKKGEQFF.

The chain joins TRBV19 to TRBJ2-1, with 7 bases identical to TRBD2. The ends lost 5 bases at V and 4 bases at J; junction bases unmatched: 5. Germline V gives CDR1 LNHDA, CDR2 SQIVND (reference sequence). CDR3 length: 14 amino acids. CDR3 coding DNA: TGTGCCAGTAGTCCTGCTAGCGGTTACAATGAGCAGTTCTTC. Residues: CASSPASGYNEQFF.

The chain recombines TRBV6-6 with TRBJ2-5; 8 bases agree with TRBD2. V trimming: 5 bases; J trimming: 5 bases; junction bases outside the gene matches: 10. The CDR3 covers 15 residues. Germline CDR1 is MNHNY and CDR2 is SVGAGI (reference sequence). The chain's CDR3 is CASSRGGGRGETQYF. CDR3 sequence (DNA): TGTGCCAGCAGTCGTGGCGGGGGGCGTGGGGAGACCCAGTACTTC.

In its sample, this clone was seen once. This rearrangement joins TRBV29-1 to TRBJ1-2, with D possibly being TRBD1 (5 bases). This CDR3 spans 13 amino acids. The germline CDR1 and CDR2 sequences are SQVTM and ANQGSEA. Trimming pared 4 bases from V and 1 base from J, leaving 10 bases between. The CDR3: CSVVVGGNYGYTF. The CDR3 nucleotides are TGCAGCGTTGTAGTGGGGGGTAACTATGGCTACACCTTC.